The 27 T cell receptor beta chains given below trace back to one sample, sequenced in a study of post-analysis software for immune sequencing data. Study results and caveats: Patients used a handful of TRBV segments, including TRBV5-6, TRBV5-1 and TRBV20-1, more often than controls.

Presence of unique molecular identifiers characterized the TCR beta cDNA libraries. One entry per CDR3 protein results from TCRdb running MiXCR on the PCR reads. The sample holds roughly 400,000 distinct CDR3 sequences, 35% to 45% seen once. The antigens of these receptors remain unknown. The sample consisted of blood. These receptors were obtained from a girl under 10 years old with multiple sclerosis.

This chain connects TRBV6-5 to TRBJ1-6; TRBD1 matches 7 bases. In germline, CDR1 is MNHEY, CDR2 SVGAGI. The CDR3 loop spans 17 amino acids. V was pared by 0 bases and J by 1 base, with 3 bases of the junction left unmatched. CDR3 coding DNA: TGTGCCAGCAGTTACTCAGCAGGGGGGTCCTATAATTCACCCCTCCACTTT. Protein product: CASSYSAGGSYNSPLHF.

V gene TRBV7-9 combines with J gene TRBJ2-5; D is unclear. Germline lookup yields CDR1 SEHNR and CDR2 FQNEAQ (reference sequence). V was pared by 6 bases and J by 0 bases, with 14 bases between. This CDR3 is built from 15 residues. The CDR3 sequence: CASRREWANQETQYF. CDR3 sequence (DNA): TGTGCCAGCAGACGCGAATGGGCAAACCAAGAGACCCAGTACTTC.

In its sample, this clonotype was seen many times. This chain uses TRBV5-5 with TRBJ2-7, with TRBD1 matching 7 bases. The V segment lost 5 bases and the J segment 1 base; nucleotides outside the gene matches: 12. Germline CDR1 reads SGHKS; CDR2 reads YYEKEE (reference sequence). The CDR3 covers 16 residues. The CDR3 reads CASRLIDRALSYEQYF. CDR3 DNA: TGTGCCAGCAGATTAATCGACAGGGCCCTTTCCTACGAGCAGTACTTC.

This clonotype was found a few times. The gene calls are TRBV28 and TRBJ2-3; possibly TRBD2 for D (5 bases). CDR1 and CDR2 from the germline V gene are MDHEN and SYDVKM. The CDR3 is 17 residues long. V was cut by 3 bases and J by 3 bases, with 19 bases left in between. The CDR3 sequence is CASSFLRRRGWTDTQYF. CDR3 DNA: TGTGCCAGCAGTTTTTTGAGGAGGCGCGGGTGGACAGATACGCAGTATTTT.

The chain combines TRBV12-3 or TRBV12-4 with TRBJ2-1; D not certain. V gave up 7 bases and J gave up 8 bases, with 21 bases separating them. The CDR3 contains 15 residues. CDR3 DNA sequence: TGTGCCAGCACCCTTGAGACGGCTGCTCGCTATGAGCAGTTCTTC. Translating it yields CASTLETAARYEQFF.

The rearrangement uses TRBV5-5 and TRBJ2-1; 11 positions match TRBD1. Trimming cost V 4 bases and J 7 bases; bases outside gene matches: 4. Germline assignment: CDR1 SGHKS and CDR2 YYEKEE (reference sequence). The CDR3 runs to 14 residues. CDR3 residues: CASSGTGGRNEQFF. DNA for the CDR3: TGTGCCAGCAGCGGGACAGGGGGGAGGAATGAGCAGTTCTTC. Full variable domain (remainder filled in from reference TRBV5-5 and TRBJ2-1): DAGVTQSPTHLIKTRGQQVTLRCSPISGHKSVSWYQQVLGQGPQFIFQYYEKEERGRGNFPDRFSARQFPNYSSELNVNALLLGDSALYLCASSGTGGRNEQFFGPGTRLTVL.

The chain is built from TRBV19 and TRBJ1-6; 9 bases fit TRBD1. Germline lookup yields CDR1 LNHDA and CDR2 SQIVND (reference sequence). CDR3 size: 14 residues. The J segment lost 7 bases and the V segment lost 5 bases, leaving 3 bases of the junction unmatched. The CDR3: CASSWGTGNSPLHF. The CDR3 DNA reads as TGTGCCAGTAGTTGGGGGACAGGGAATTCACCCCTCCACTTT.

There are a few counts of this clonotype. The chain joins TRBV4-1 to TRBJ2-1; D remains ambiguous. The CDR3 covers 16 residues. Germline CDR1 is MGHRA and CDR2 is YSYEKL. Trimming took off 2 bases at V and 0 bases at J, with 11 bases between the two ends. CDR3 sequence (DNA): TGCGCCAGCAGCCAAAGCCTCCCTAGCTCCTACAATGAGCAGTTCTTC. Translating it yields CASSQSLPSSYNEQFF.

This clonotype was seen a handful of times. The V call is TRBV29-1, the J call TRBJ1-1; D ambiguous. CDR1 is SQVTM, CDR2 ANQGSEA, per germline. The CDR3 has 11 amino acids. V was pared by 0 bases and J by 3 bases, with 2 bases between. The CDR3 is CSVEEHTEAFF. The CDR3 DNA is TGCAGCGTTGAAGAGCACACTGAAGCTTTCTTT.

The chain links TRBV6-5 to TRBJ2-7; 7 bases match TRBD2. The V gene end was trimmed by 2 bases and the J gene end by 0 bases; junction bases not matched to a gene: 1. Germline CDR1 reads MNHEY; CDR2 reads SVGAGI. This CDR3 spans 14 amino acids. The CDR3 sequence: CASSYGLGSYEQYF. The DNA of the CDR3 is TGTGCCAGCAGTTACGGACTAGGCTCCTACGAGCAGTACTTC.

This clonotype was observed a few times. The chain employs TRBV25-1 and TRBJ2-1, with a weak D call TRBD2 (6 bases). The CDR3 contains 11 residues. Trimming pared 5 bases from V and 13 bases from J, leaving 12 bases between. CDR1 is MGHDK and CDR2 is SYGVNS in the germline V gene. CDR3: CASSFGTRQFF. DNA for the CDR3: TGTGCCAGCAGTTTCGGGACTCGTCAGTTCTTC.

The chain combines TRBV5-1 with TRBJ2-1; TRBD2 matches at 12 bases. V shed 4 bases and J 3 bases; nucleotides not matched to a gene: 8. Germline V gene sequence: CDR1 SGHRS, CDR2 YFSETQ. There are 17 residues in the CDR3. For the CDR3, the DNA is TGCGCCAGCAGCAAACAAGGACTAGCGGGGAACTACAATGAGCAGTTCTTC. Protein product: CASSKQGLAGNYNEQFF.

This clonotype has a count of ten or more. A much larger clone lies one base from this, so it may be a read error. The J gene is TRBJ2-1, the V gene TRBV2; D uncertain. V was cut by 3 bases and J by 3 bases, with 0 bases left in between. The CDR3 is made up of 11 amino acids. CDR1 and CDR2 from the germline V gene are SNHLY and FYNNEI. CDR3 amino acids: CASSDYNEQFF. The CDR3 DNA follows: TGTGCCAGCAGTGACTACAATGAGCAGTTCTTC.

The chain has TRBV11-2 and TRBJ2-5, with 11 bases that match TRBD2. CDR1 is SGHAT, CDR2 FQNNGV, per germline. The CDR3 is made up of 15 amino acids. V was clipped by 5 bases and J by 5 bases; unmatched bases: 7. The chain's CDR3 is CASSPIAGGVETQYF. DNA for the CDR3: TGTGCCAGCAGCCCCATAGCGGGAGGGGTGGAGACCCAGTACTTC.

The CDR3 protein is CASSKADDRREETQYF. DNA of the CDR3: TGTGCCAGCAGCAAAGCGGACGACAGGCGGGAGGAGACCCAGTACTTC. This sequence joins TRBV21-1 and TRBJ2-5; TRBD2, as called in the table, went unchecked against the DNA. TRBV21-1 is classified as a pseudogene. There are 16 residues in the CDR3.

The chain uses TRBV5-8 and TRBJ1-2; no reliable D call. Germline-derived CDR1 and CDR2 are SGHTS and YDEGEE. This CDR3 comprises 15 residues. V lost 4 bases to trimming and J lost 0 bases, with 13 bases between them. This CDR3 is CASSRRPISNYGYTF. The CDR3 bases are TGTGCCAGCAGCAGGAGGCCGATTTCTAACTATGGCTACACCTTC.

The chain is built from TRBV29-1 and TRBJ2-7, with a weak D call TRBD2 (5 bases). Trimming took off 7 bases at V and 6 bases at J, with 19 bases between the two ends. The CDR3 extends over 13 amino acids. Germline lookup yields CDR1 SQVTM and CDR2 ANQGSEA. The CDR3 reads CSARISEGSEQYF. CDR3 DNA: TGCAGCGCCCGAATAAGTGAGGGCTCCGAGCAGTACTTC.

This clonotype was counted between two and nine times. The V gene is TRBV6-2 or TRBV6-3, the J gene TRBJ2-5, with D unresolved. This CDR3 comprises 14 residues. Germline CDR1 MNHEY, CDR2 SVGEGT. V gave up 4 bases and J gave up 0 bases, with 9 bases separating them. The CDR3 DNA is TGTGCCAGCAGTTCCACAGCGTACCAAGAGACCCAGTACTTC. This sequence encodes CASSSTAYQETQYF.

The table lists this clonotype with a few counts. The J gene is TRBJ1-2, the V gene TRBV29-1, with unresolved D. The CDR3 length is 13 residues. With 0 bases removed from V and 4 bases from J, the gap between germline ends came to 9 bases. Germline CDR1 is SQVTM and CDR2 is ANQGSEA. The CDR3 spells CSVEEVYGYGYTF. The DNA of the CDR3 is TGCAGCGTTGAAGAGGTCTACGGCTATGGCTACACCTTC. Drawing the rest from reference TRBV29-1 and TRBJ1-2, the complete variable domain is SAVISQKPSRDICQRGTSLTIQCQVDSQVTMMFWYRQQPGQSLTLIATANQGSEATYESGFVIDKFPISRPNLTFSTLTVSNMSPEDSSIYLCSVEEVYGYGYTFGSGTRLTVV.

Remarks on this clonotype: Germline and junction disagree at one end, which may indicate a read error. This chain links TRBV5-1 with TRBJ1-5; TRBD1 agrees at 11 bases. The CDR3 runs to 14 residues. Germline V lookup: CDR1 SGHRS, CDR2 YFSETQ. CDR3 protein: CASSLGQGGQPQHF. The CDR3 coding sequence is TGTGCCAGCAGCTTGGGACAGGGGGGTCAGCCCCAGCATTTT.

The rearrangement uses TRBV12-3 or TRBV12-4 and TRBJ2-5; 8 bases match TRBD1. The DNA end favors TRBJ2-7, so the J call may be wrong. The CDR3 is 13 residues long. The DNA for the CDR3 is TGTGCCAGCAGGAAGGACAGGGCGAGCGAGCAGTACTTC. As protein: CASRKDRASEQYF.

This clonotype was found a few times. V is TRBV6-6 and J is TRBJ1-1; D possibly corresponds to TRBD1 (5 bases). The CDR3 extends over 13 amino acids. Between the trimmed V and J ends, which lost 4 bases and 6 bases, there was a span of 12 bases. Germline assignment: CDR1 MNHNY and CDR2 SVGAGI (reference sequence). The CDR3 DNA reads as TGTGCCAGCAGTTTGCCAGGGAGCGCTGAAGCTTTCTTT. It encodes CASSLPGSAEAFF.

V usage is TRBV4-1 and J usage is TRBJ2-7; 10 nucleotides match TRBD2. This CDR3 spans 17 amino acids. Per the germline V gene, CDR1 is MGHRA and CDR2 is YSYEKL. V lost 0 bases and J lost 2; bases outside the gene matches: 7. The CDR3 region has the DNA TGCGCCAGCAGCCAAGATTCCCTCAGCGGGGGGGCCTACGAGCAGTACTTC. Its protein is CASSQDSLSGGAYEQYF.

The chain combines TRBV12-3 or TRBV12-4 with TRBJ2-4; D may correspond to TRBD1 or TRBD2 (5 bases each). With 3 bases removed from V and 13 bases from J, the gap between germline ends came to 25 bases. The CDR3 runs 16 residues. CDR3 residues: CASSFIPDPRSGPQYF. The CDR3 bases are TGTGCCAGCAGTTTTATTCCGGACCCACGTTCGGGGCCGCAGTACTTC.

V usage is TRBV6-2 or TRBV6-3 and J usage is TRBJ2-3; tentatively, D is TRBD1 (5 bases). Per the germline V gene, CDR1 is MNHEY and CDR2 is SVGEGT. This CDR3 is 14 amino acids long. Trimming took off 10 bases at V and 4 bases at J, with 18 bases between the two ends. CDR3 in DNA: TGTGCCACCGGAATTTATAGGGGATCAGATACGCAGTATTTT. As protein: CATGIYRGSDTQYF.

The chain joins TRBV29-1 to TRBJ2-5; 12 bases agree with TRBD1. Germline-derived CDR1 and CDR2 are SQVTM and ANQGSEA. V lost 7 bases and J lost 4; bases outside the gene matches: 4. The CDR3 has 13 amino acids. The CDR3: CSASGQGAETQYF. CDR3 in DNA: TGCAGCGCCTCGGGACAGGGGGCAGAGACCCAGTACTTC.

In its sample, this clonotype was seen a few times. The gene calls are TRBV12-3 or TRBV12-4 and TRBJ1-1; D is unclear. This CDR3 region has 13 residues. V lost 6 bases and J 1 base, leaving 9 bases between the germline ends. Written as DNA, the CDR3 is TGTGCCAGCAGCCTCGGATGGAACACTGAAGCTTTCTTT. As protein: CASSLGWNTEAFF.